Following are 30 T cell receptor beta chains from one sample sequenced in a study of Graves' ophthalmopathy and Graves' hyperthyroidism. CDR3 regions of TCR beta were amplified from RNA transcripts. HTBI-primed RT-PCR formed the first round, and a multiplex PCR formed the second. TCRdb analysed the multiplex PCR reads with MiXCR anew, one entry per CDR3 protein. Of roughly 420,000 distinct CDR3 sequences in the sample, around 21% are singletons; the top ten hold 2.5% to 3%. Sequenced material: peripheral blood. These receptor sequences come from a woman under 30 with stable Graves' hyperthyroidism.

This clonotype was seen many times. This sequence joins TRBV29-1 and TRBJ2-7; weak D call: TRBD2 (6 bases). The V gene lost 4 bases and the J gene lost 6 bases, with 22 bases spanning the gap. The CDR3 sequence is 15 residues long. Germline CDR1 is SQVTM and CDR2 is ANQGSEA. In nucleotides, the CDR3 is TGCAGCGTTGTTCGACTAGACAAACAGCCCAGCGAGCAGTACTTC. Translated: CSVVRLDKQPSEQYF.

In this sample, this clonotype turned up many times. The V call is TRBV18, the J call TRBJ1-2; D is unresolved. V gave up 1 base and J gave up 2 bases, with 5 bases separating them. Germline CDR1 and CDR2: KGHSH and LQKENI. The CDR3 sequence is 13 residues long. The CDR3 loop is CASSPRDNYGYTF. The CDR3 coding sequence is TGTGCCAGCTCACCACGAGACAACTATGGCTACACCTTC. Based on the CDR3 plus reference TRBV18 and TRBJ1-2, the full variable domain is NAGVMQNPRHLVRRRGQEARLRCSPMKGHSHVYWYRQLPEEGLKFMVYLQKENIIDESGMPKERFSAEFPKEGPSILRIQQVVRGDSAAYFCASSPRDNYGYTFGSGTRLTVV.

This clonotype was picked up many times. Written as DNA, the CDR3 is TGTGCCACCAGTCTCGGACTAGCGGGAGGACCACACCAAGAGACCCAGTACTTC. It encodes CATSLGLAGGPHQETQYF. This chain connects TRBV15 to TRBJ2-5, with 14 positions matching TRBD2. The CDR3 covers 18 residues. The germline CDR1 and CDR2 sequences are LNHNV and YYDKDF (reference sequence). With V trimmed by 6 bases and J by 0 bases, 9 bases remained unmatched. Based on the CDR3 plus reference TRBV15 and TRBJ2-5, the full variable domain is DAMVIQNPRYQVTQFGKPVTLSCSQTLNHNVMYWYQQKSSQAPKLLFHYYDKDFNNEADTPDNFQSRRPNTSFCFLDIRSPGLGDTAMYLCATSLGLAGGPHQETQYFGPGTRLLVL.

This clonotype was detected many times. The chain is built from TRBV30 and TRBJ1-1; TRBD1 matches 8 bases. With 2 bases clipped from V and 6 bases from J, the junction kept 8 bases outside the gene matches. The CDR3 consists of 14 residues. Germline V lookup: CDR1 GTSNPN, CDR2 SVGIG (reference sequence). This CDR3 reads CAWSPLTGEAEAFF. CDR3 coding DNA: TGTGCCTGGAGTCCTTTGACAGGGGAGGCTGAAGCTTTCTTT. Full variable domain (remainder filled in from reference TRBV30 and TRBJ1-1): SQTIHQWPATLVQPVGSPLSLECTVEGTSNPNLYWYRQAAGRGLQLLFYSVGIGQISSEVPQNLSASRPQDRQFILSSKKLLLSDSGFYLCAWSPLTGEAEAFFGQGTRLTVV.

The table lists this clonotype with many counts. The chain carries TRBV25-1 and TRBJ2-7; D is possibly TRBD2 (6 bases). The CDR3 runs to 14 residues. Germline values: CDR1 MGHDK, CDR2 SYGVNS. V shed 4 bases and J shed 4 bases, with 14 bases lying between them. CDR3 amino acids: CASSGRGRGYEQYF. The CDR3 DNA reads TGTGCCAGCAGTGGACGGGGGAGAGGGTACGAGCAGTACTTC.

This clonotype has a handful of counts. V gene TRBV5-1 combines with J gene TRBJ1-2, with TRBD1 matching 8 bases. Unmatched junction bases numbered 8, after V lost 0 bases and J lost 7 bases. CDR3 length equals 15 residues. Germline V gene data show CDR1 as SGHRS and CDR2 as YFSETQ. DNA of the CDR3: TGCGCCAGCAGCTTGGAGAGACAGGGGAAAGGTGGCTACACCTTC. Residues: CASSLERQGKGGYTF.

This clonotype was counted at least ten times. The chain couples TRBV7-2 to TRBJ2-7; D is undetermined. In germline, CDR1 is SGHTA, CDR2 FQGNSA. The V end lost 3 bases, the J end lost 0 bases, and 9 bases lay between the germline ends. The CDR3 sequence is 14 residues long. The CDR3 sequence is CASSFYQSSYEQYF. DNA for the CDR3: TGTGCCAGCAGCTTCTATCAAAGCTCCTACGAGCAGTACTTC.

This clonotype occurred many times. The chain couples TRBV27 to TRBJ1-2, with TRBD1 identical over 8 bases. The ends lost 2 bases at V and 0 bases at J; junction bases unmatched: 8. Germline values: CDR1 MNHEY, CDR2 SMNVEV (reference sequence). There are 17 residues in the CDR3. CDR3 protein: CASSLGTGPMANYGYTF. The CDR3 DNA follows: TGTGCCAGCAGTTTAGGGACAGGCCCGATGGCTAACTATGGCTACACCTTC.

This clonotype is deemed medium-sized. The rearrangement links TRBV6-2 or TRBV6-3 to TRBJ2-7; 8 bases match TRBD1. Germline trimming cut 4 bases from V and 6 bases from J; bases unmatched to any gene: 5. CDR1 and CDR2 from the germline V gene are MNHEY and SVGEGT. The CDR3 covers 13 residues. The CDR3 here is CASSFSDRAEQYF. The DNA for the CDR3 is TGTGCCAGCAGTTTCTCGGACAGGGCCGAGCAGTACTTC.

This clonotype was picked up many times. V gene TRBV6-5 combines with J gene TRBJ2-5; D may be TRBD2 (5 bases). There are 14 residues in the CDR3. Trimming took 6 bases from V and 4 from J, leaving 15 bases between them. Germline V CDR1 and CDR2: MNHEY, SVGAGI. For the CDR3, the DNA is TGTGCCAGCAGAACAGCGGAATTCTCAGAGACCCAGTACTTC. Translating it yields CASRTAEFSETQYF.

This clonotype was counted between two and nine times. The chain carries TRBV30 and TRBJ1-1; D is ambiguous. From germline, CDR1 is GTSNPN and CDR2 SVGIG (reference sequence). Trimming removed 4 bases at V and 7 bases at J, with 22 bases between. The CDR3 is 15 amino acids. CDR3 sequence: CAWTRALYTVGEAFF. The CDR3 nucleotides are TGTGCCTGGACTCGCGCCCTATACACGGTCGGTGAAGCTTTCTTT.

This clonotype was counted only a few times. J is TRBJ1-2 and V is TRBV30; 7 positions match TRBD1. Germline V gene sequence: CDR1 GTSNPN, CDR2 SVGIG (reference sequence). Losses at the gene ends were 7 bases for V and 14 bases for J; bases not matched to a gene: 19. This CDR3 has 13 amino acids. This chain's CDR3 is CAYLPGQRSLGTF. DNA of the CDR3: TGTGCCTACCTTCCGGGACAGAGGTCGTTGGGTACCTTC. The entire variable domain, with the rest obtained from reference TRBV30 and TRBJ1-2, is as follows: SQTIHQWPATLVQPVGSPLSLECTVEGTSNPNLYWYRQAAGRGLQLLFYSVGIGQISSEVPQNLSASRPQDRQFILSSKKLLLSDSGFYLCAYLPGQRSLGTFGSGTRLTVV.

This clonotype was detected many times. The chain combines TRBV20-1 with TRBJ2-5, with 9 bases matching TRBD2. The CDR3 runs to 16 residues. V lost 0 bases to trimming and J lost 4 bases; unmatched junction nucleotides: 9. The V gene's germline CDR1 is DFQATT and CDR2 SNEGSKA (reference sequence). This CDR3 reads CSARDEVAGDSETQYF. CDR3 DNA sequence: TGCAGTGCTAGAGATGAAGTAGCGGGAGATTCAGAGACCCAGTACTTC.

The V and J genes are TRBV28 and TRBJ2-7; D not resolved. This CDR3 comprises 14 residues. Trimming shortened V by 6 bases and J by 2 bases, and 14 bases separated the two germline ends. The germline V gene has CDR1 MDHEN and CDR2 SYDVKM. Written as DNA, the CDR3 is TGTGCCAGCAGCCCCCCCGCGGCCACCTACGAGCAGTACTTC. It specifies CASSPPAATYEQYF.

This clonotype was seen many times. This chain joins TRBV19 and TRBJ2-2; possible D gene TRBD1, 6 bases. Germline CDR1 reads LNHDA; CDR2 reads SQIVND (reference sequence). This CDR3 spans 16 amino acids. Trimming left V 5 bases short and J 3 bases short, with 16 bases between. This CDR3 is CASSPTGFSDTGELFF. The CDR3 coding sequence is TGTGCCAGTAGTCCTACAGGGTTTTCGGACACCGGGGAGCTGTTTTTT.

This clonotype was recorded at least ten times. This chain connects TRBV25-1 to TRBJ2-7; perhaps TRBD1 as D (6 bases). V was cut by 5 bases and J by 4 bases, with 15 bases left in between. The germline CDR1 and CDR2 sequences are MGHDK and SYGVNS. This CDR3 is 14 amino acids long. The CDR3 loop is CASSSGQRGYEQYF. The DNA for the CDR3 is TGTGCCAGCAGTTCCGGACAGAGGGGGTACGAGCAGTACTTC.

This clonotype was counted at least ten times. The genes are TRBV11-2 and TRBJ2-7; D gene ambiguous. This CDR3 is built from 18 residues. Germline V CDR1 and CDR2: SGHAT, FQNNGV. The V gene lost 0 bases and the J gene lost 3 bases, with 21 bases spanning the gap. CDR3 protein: CASSLDHHPRLSRYEQYF. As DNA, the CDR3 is TGTGCCAGCAGCTTAGATCATCATCCAAGACTTTCTCGCTACGAGCAGTACTTC.

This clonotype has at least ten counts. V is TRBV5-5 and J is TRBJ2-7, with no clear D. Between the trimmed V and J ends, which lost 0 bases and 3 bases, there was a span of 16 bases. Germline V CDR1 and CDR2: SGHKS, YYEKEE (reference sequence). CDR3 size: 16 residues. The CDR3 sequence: CASSLGRVFDDYEQYF. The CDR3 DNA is TGTGCCAGCAGCTTGGGTCGGGTCTTCGATGACTACGAGCAGTACTTC.

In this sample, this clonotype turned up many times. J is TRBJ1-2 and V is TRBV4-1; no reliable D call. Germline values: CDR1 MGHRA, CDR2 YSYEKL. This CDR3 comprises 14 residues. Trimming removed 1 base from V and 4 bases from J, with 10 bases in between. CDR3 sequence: CASSQVSGSYGYTF. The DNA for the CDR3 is TGCGCCAGCAGCCAAGTATCCGGATCCTATGGCTACACCTTC.

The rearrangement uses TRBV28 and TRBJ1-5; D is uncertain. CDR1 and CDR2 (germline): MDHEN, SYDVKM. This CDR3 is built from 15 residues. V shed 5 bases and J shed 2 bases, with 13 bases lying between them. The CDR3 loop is CASSTSRRGNQPQHF. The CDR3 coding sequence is TGTGCCAGCAGTACCTCTAGGAGAGGCAATCAGCCCCAGCATTTT. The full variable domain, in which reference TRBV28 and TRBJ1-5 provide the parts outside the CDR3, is DVKVTQSSRYLVKRTGEKVFLECVQDMDHENMFWYRQDPGLGLRLIYFSYDVKMKEKGDIPEGYSVSREKKERFSLILESASTNQTSMYLCASSTSRRGNQPQHFGDGTRLSIL.

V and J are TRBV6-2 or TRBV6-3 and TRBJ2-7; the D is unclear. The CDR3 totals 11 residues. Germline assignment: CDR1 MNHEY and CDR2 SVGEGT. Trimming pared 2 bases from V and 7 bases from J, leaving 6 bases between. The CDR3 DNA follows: TGTGCCAGCAGTTACGTGACAGAGCAGTACTTC. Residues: CASSYVTEQYF.

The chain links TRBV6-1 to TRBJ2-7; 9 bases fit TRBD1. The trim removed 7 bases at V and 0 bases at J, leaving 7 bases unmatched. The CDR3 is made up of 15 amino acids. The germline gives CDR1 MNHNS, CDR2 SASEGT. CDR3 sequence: CASKSGTGTSYEQYF. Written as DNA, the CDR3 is TGTGCCAGCAAGTCCGGGACAGGGACCTCCTACGAGCAGTACTTC.

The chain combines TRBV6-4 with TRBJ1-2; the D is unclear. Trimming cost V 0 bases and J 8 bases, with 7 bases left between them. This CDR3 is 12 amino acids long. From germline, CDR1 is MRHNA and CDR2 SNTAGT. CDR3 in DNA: TGTGCCAGCAGTGACTCGATGGGAGGCTACACCTTC. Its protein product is CASSDSMGGYTF.

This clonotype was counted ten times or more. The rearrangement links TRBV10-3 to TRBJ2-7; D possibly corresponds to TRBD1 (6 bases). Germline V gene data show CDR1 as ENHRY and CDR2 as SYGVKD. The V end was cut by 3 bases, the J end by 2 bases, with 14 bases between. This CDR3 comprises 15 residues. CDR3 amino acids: CAISELRGSPYEQYF. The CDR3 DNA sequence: TGTGCCATCAGTGAACTCAGGGGTAGCCCCTACGAGCAGTACTTC.

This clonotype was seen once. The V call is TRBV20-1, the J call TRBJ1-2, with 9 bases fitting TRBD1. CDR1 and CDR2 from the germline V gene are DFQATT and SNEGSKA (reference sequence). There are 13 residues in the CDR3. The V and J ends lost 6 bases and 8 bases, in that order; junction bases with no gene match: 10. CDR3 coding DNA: TGCAGTGCCCTCCGACAGGGGGAGAAGGGCTACACCTTC. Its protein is CSALRQGEKGYTF.

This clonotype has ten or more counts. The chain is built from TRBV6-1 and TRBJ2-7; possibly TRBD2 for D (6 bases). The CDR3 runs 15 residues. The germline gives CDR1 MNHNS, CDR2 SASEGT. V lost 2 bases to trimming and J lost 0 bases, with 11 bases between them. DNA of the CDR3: TGTGCCAGCAGTGAATTCGACGGGAGCTCCTACGAGCAGTACTTC. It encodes CASSEFDGSSYEQYF.

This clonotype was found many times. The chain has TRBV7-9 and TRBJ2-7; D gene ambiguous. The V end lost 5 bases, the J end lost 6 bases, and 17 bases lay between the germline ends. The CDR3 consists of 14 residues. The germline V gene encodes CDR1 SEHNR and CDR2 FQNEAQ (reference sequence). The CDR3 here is CASSLNGVTGEQYF. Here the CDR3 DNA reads TGTGCCAGCAGCCTCAACGGCGTCACTGGCGAGCAGTACTTC.

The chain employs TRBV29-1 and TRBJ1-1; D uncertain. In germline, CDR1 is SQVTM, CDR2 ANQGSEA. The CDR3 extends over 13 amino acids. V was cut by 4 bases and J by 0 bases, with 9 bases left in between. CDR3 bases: TGCAGCGTTGGGGTCCCTCTGAACACTGAAGCTTTCTTT. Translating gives CSVGVPLNTEAFF.

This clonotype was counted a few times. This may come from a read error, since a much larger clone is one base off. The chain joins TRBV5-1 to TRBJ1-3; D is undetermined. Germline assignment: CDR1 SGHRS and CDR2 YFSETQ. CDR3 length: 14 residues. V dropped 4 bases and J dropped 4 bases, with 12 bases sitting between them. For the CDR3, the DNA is TGCGCCAGCAGCCCGACGGGAGGAGGAAACACCATATATTTT. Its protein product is CASSPTGGGNTIYF.

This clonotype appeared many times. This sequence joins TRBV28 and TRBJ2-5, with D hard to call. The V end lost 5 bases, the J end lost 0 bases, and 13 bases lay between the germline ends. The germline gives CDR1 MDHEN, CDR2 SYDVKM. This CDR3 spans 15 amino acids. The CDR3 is CASSPTPKDQETQYF. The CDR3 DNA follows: TGTGCCAGCAGTCCCACCCCCAAGGACCAAGAGACCCAGTACTTC.